These T cell receptor beta chains were read from a single sample in a study of early T cells in non-severe SARS-CoV-2 infection. TCRdb passed the 5' RACE reads through MiXCR, listing each CDR3 protein once. The sample consists of around 27,000 distinct CDR3 sequences, about 5.8% of them appearing once. Sequenced: whole blood. The receptors were sampled from an adult who was a healthcare worker with PCR-confirmed SARS-CoV-2 infection or an uninfected control (not recorded which). CDR3s include the opening cysteine and the closing phenylalanine or tryptophan. The D gene is left open where the match is weak. Expanded clones get a size class; other rows say once, few or many, or leave the size out.

v_call: TRBV9; clone_size: many; j_call: TRBJ2-1; d_call: TRBD2; cdr3_aa: CASSARLAGGYNEQFF; cdr3_nt: TGTGCCAGCAGCGCCCGCCTAGCGGGAGGTTACAATGAGCAGTTCTTC
v_call: TRBV5-1; clone_size: many; j_call: TRBJ2-7; d_call: -; cdr3_aa: CASSLVRPSYEQYF; cdr3_nt: TGCGCCAGCAGCTTGGTCAGGCCAAGCTACGAGCAGTACTTC
v_call: TRBV20-1; clone_size: many; j_call: TRBJ2-7; d_call: TRBD1; cdr3_aa: CSAPLSGGREQYF; cdr3_nt: TGCAGTGCTCCCCTATCAGGGGGCCGCGAGCAGTACTTC
v_call: TRBV5-5; clone_size: many; j_call: TRBJ2-7; d_call: TRBD2; cdr3_aa: CASRTQRPRLAGVYEQYF; cdr3_nt: TGTGCCAGCAGAACCCAGAGGCCAAGACTAGCGGGGGTGTACGAGCAGTACTTC
v_call: TRBV27; clone_size: -; j_call: TRBJ2-6; d_call: TRBD1; cdr3_aa: CASSKTGAGANVLTF; cdr3_nt: TGTGCCAGCAGCAAGACAGGGGCTGGGGCCAACGTCCTGACTTTC
v_call: TRBV28; clone_size: many; j_call: TRBJ2-7; d_call: TRBD2; cdr3_aa: CASSSPPAGGTFEQYF; cdr3_nt: TGTGCCAGCAGTTCTCCCCCCGCGGGAGGTACTTTCGAGCAGTACTTC
v_call: TRBV5-1; clone_size: many; j_call: TRBJ2-3; d_call: -; cdr3_aa: CASSWQDRTTDTQYF; cdr3_nt: TGCGCCAGCAGCTGGCAGGACAGAACCACAGATACGCAGTATTTT
v_call: TRBV5-1; clone_size: many; j_call: TRBJ1-5; d_call: -; cdr3_aa: CASSFGSNQSQHF; cdr3_nt: TGCGCCAGCAGCTTCGGTAGCAATCAGTCCCAGCATTTT
v_call: TRBV5-1; clone_size: many; j_call: TRBJ2-7; d_call: -; cdr3_aa: CASSFQDRSYEQYF; cdr3_nt: TGCGCCAGCAGCTTCCAAGACCGCTCCTACGAGCAGTACTTC
v_call: TRBV20-1; clone_size: many; j_call: TRBJ2-6; d_call: -; cdr3_aa: CSASRGLGANVLIF; cdr3_nt: TGCAGTGCTAGTCGAGGGCTGGGGGCCAACGTCCTGATTTTC
v_call: TRBV19; clone_size: few; j_call: TRBJ2-6; d_call: -; cdr3_aa: CASRPYSGGANVLTF; cdr3_nt: TGTGCCAGTAGACCCTATAGCGGTGGGGCCAACGTCCTGACTTTC
v_call: TRBV7-2; clone_size: many; j_call: TRBJ1-5; d_call: -; cdr3_aa: CASSLERGNQPQHF; cdr3_nt: TGTGCCAGCAGCTTAGAACGTGGCAATCAGCCCCAGCATTTT
v_call: TRBV7-2; clone_size: few; j_call: TRBJ2-3; d_call: -; cdr3_aa: CASSLQGLGASTDTQYF; cdr3_nt: TGTGCCAGCAGCTTACAAGGTTTAGGGGCCAGCACAGATACGCAGTATTTT
v_call: TRBV2; clone_size: many; j_call: TRBJ2-5; d_call: TRBD1; cdr3_aa: CASIIPGQGRGGETQYF; cdr3_nt: TGTGCCAGCATTATCCCGGGACAGGGGAGAGGAGGCGAGACCCAGTACTTC
v_call: TRBV2; clone_size: medium-sized; j_call: TRBJ2-1; d_call: TRBD2; cdr3_aa: CASSARGLAGTNSYNEQFF; cdr3_nt: TGTGCCAGCAGCGCACGCGGACTAGCGGGAACAAACTCCTACAATGAGCAGTTCTTC
v_call: TRBV7-2; clone_size: many; j_call: TRBJ1-3; d_call: -; cdr3_aa: CASSRVGGRGGNTIYF; cdr3_nt: TGTGCCAGCAGCAGAGTAGGGGGAAGAGGTGGAAACACCATATATTTT
v_call: TRBV18; clone_size: many; j_call: TRBJ1-1; d_call: -; cdr3_aa: CASSPLPGLLGDTEAFF; cdr3_nt: TGTGCCAGCTCACCCCTACCGGGTCTCCTAGGGGACACTGAAGCTTTCTTT
v_call: TRBV5-4; clone_size: many; j_call: TRBJ2-5; d_call: -; cdr3_aa: CASSSPRELETQYF; cdr3_nt: TGTGCCAGCAGCTCCCCCAGGGAATTGGAGACCCAGTACTTC
v_call: TRBV20-1; clone_size: many; j_call: TRBJ2-7; d_call: -; cdr3_aa: CSAPKGGGVSYEQYF; cdr3_nt: TGCAGTGCTCCCAAAGGAGGGGGGGTCTCCTACGAGCAGTACTTC
v_call: TRBV5-1; clone_size: few; j_call: TRBJ2-2; d_call: TRBD2; cdr3_aa: CASSPHNPSGSEDTGELFF; cdr3_nt: TGCGCCAGCAGCCCACACAATCCTAGCGGGAGTGAGGACACCGGGGAGCTGTTTTTT
v_call: TRBV7-9; clone_size: -; j_call: TRBJ1-2; d_call: -; cdr3_aa: CASSPGGPNYGYTF; cdr3_nt: TGTGCCAGCAGCCCGGGAGGGCCTAACTATGGCTACACCTTC
v_call: TRBV5-6; clone_size: many; j_call: TRBJ2-1; d_call: TRBD2; cdr3_aa: CASSRGLAGEQFF; cdr3_nt: TGTGCCAGCAGCCGGGGACTAGCTGGCGAGCAGTTCTTC
v_call: TRBV29-1; clone_size: few; j_call: TRBJ2-6; d_call: -; cdr3_aa: CSVSANSGANVLTF; cdr3_nt: TGCAGCGTTTCGGCGAACTCTGGGGCCAACGTCCTGACTTTC
v_call: TRBV6-1; clone_size: many; j_call: TRBJ2-2; d_call: TRBD2; cdr3_aa: CASSRMGGDTGELFF; cdr3_nt: TGTGCCAGCAGCCGTATGGGAGGGGACACCGGGGAGCTGTTTTTT
v_call: TRBV5-5; clone_size: many; j_call: TRBJ2-1; d_call: -; cdr3_aa: CASSLWGDPYNEQFF; cdr3_nt: TGTGCCAGCAGCCTGTGGGGGGACCCCTACAATGAGCAGTTCTTC
v_call: TRBV10-3; clone_size: many; j_call: TRBJ2-7; d_call: -; cdr3_aa: CAISESIGREQYF; cdr3_nt: TGTGCCATCAGTGAGTCAATAGGGAGGGAGCAGTACTTC
v_call: TRBV7-2; clone_size: many; j_call: TRBJ2-1; d_call: TRBD2; cdr3_aa: CASRGLAGENEQFF; cdr3_nt: TGTGCCAGCAGAGGACTAGCGGGGGAGAATGAGCAGTTCTTC
v_call: TRBV6-2/TRBV6-3; clone_size: many; j_call: TRBJ2-2; d_call: -; cdr3_aa: CASESTRQVTNTGELFF; cdr3_nt: TGTGCCAGCGAATCCACCCGACAGGTGACTAACACCGGGGAGCTGTTTTTT
v_call: TRBV20-1; clone_size: many; j_call: TRBJ2-1; d_call: -; cdr3_aa: CSANTRVGRLYNEQFF; cdr3_nt: TGCAGTGCTAATACGAGGGTAGGGAGACTCTACAATGAGCAGTTCTTC
v_call: TRBV12-3/TRBV12-4; clone_size: -; j_call: TRBJ2-3; d_call: -; cdr3_aa: CASSLAEDTQYF; cdr3_nt: TGTGCCAGCAGTTTAGCGGAGGATACGCAGTATTTT
v_call: TRBV7-8; clone_size: many; j_call: TRBJ1-1; d_call: TRBD1; cdr3_aa: CASSIAGGNTEAFF; cdr3_nt: TGTGCCAGCAGCATTGCAGGGGGCAACACTGAAGCTTTCTTT
v_call: TRBV11-2; clone_size: -; j_call: TRBJ2-7; d_call: -; cdr3_aa: CASSWGTSAYEQYF; cdr3_nt: TGTGCCAGCAGCTGGGGGACAAGCGCGTACGAGCAGTACTTC
v_call: TRBV7-2; clone_size: many; j_call: TRBJ2-1; d_call: TRBD2; cdr3_aa: CASSLALGGVQGLFF; cdr3_nt: TGTGCCAGCAGCTTAGCGCTGGGGGGGGTTCAGGGCCTGTTCTTC
v_call: TRBV7-9; clone_size: many; j_call: TRBJ2-1; d_call: -; cdr3_aa: CASQLEGSYNEQFF; cdr3_nt: TGTGCCAGCCAATTAGAGGGGTCCTACAATGAGCAGTTCTTC
v_call: TRBV20-1; clone_size: many; j_call: TRBJ2-2; d_call: -; cdr3_aa: CSASRQMNTGELFF; cdr3_nt: TGCAGTGCTAGCCGGCAGATGAACACCGGGGAGCTGTTTTTT
v_call: TRBV18; clone_size: few; j_call: TRBJ2-5; d_call: TRBD1; cdr3_aa: CASSPGQGAISETQYF; cdr3_nt: TGTGCCAGCTCACCCGGGCAGGGGGCGATTTCGGAGACCCAGTACTTC
v_call: TRBV4-3; clone_size: many; j_call: TRBJ1-1; d_call: -; cdr3_aa: CASSQSKNTEAFF; cdr3_nt: TGCGCCAGCAGTCAATCAAAAAACACTGAAGCTTTCTTT
v_call: TRBV12-3/TRBV12-4; clone_size: many; j_call: TRBJ2-7; d_call: -; cdr3_aa: CASSFGTSSGYEQYF; cdr3_nt: TGTGCCAGCAGTTTCGGTACTAGCTCGGGCTACGAGCAGTACTTC
v_call: TRBV7-9; clone_size: many; j_call: TRBJ1-2; d_call: TRBD1; cdr3_aa: CASSLNSGGQYGYTF; cdr3_nt: TGTGCCAGCAGCTTAAACTCAGGGGGTCAGTATGGCTACACCTTC
v_call: TRBV5-6; clone_size: many; j_call: TRBJ1-3; d_call: -; cdr3_aa: CASSYRGVQTGNTIYF; cdr3_nt: TGTGCCAGCAGCTACAGAGGGGTTCAAACGGGAAACACCATATATTTT
v_call: TRBV28; clone_size: many; j_call: TRBJ2-2; d_call: -; cdr3_aa: CASSFSGELFF; cdr3_nt: TGTGCCAGCAGTTTTTCCGGGGAGCTGTTTTTT